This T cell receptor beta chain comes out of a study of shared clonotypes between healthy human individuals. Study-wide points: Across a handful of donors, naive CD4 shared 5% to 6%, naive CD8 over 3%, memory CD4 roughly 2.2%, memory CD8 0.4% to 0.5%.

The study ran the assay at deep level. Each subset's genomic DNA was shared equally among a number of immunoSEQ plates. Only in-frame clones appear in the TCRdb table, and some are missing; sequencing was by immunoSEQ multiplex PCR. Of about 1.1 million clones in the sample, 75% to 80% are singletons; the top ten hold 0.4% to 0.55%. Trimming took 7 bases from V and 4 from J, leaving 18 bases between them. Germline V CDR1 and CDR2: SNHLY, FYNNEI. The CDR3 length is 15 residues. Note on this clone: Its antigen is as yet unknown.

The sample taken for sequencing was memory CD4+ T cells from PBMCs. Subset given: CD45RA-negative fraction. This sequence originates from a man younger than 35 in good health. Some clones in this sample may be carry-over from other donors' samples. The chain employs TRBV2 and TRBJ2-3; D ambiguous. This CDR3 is CASILGALRPDTQYF. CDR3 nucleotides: TGTGCCAGCATCCTGGGCGCATTGAGGCCAGATACGCAGTATTTT.